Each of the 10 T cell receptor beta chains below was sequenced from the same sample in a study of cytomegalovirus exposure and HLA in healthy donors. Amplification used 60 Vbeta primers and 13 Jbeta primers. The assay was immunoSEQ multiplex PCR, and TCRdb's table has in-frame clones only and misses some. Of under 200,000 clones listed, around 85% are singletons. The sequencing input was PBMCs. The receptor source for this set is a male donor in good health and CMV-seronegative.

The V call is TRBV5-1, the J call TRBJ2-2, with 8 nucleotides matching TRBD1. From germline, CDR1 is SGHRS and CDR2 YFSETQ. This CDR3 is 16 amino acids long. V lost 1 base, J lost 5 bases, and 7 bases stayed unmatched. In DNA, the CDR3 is TGCGCCAGCAGCTTGTCCGCCAGGGGGCGTACCGGGGAGCTGTTTTTT. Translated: CASSLSARGRTGELFF.

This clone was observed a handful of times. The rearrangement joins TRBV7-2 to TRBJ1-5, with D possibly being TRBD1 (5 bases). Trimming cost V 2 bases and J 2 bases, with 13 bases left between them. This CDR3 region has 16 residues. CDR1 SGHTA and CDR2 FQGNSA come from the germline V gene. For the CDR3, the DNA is TGTGCCAGCAGCTTAAGCGGGGGTTCGGGCAATCAGCCCCAGCATTTT. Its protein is CASSLSGGSGNQPQHF.

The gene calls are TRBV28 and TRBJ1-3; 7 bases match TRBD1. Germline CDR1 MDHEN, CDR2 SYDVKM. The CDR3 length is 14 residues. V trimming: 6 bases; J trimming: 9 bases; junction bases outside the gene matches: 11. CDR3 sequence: CASSRQGDPGTIYF. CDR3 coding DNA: TGTGCCAGCAGCCGACAGGGTGATCCTGGCACCATATATTTT. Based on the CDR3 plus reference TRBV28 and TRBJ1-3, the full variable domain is DVKVTQSSRYLVKRTGEKVFLECVQDMDHENMFWYRQDPGLGLRLIYFSYDVKMKEKGDIPEGYSVSREKKERFSLILESASTNQTSMYLCASSRQGDPGTIYFGEGSWLTVV.

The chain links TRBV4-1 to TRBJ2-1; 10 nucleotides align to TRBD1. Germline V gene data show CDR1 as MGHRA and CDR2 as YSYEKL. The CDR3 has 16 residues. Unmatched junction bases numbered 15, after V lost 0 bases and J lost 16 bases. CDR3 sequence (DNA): TGCGCCAGCAGCCAAGACACTTGGGGAGGAGACAGGGGGCTCTTCTTC. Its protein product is CASSQDTWGGDRGLFF.

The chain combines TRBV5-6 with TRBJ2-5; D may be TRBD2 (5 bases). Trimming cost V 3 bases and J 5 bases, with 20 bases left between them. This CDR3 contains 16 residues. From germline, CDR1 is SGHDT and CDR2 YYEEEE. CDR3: CASSSNLDSGGETQYF. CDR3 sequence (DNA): TGTGCCAGCAGCTCCAATCTGGACTCGGGCGGGGAGACCCAGTACTTC.

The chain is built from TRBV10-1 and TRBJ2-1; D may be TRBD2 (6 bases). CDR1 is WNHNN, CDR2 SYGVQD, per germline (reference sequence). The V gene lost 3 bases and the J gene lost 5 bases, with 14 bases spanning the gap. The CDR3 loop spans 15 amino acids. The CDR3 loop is CASSDGGTVNNEQFF. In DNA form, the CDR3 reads TGCGCCAGCAGTGACGGAGGGACGGTCAACAATGAGCAGTTCTTC.

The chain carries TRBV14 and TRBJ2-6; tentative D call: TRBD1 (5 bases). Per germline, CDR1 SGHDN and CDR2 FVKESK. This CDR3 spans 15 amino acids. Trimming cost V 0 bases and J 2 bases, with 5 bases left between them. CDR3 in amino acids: CASSQEQAGANVLTF. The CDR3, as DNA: TGTGCCAGCAGCCAAGAACAGGCTGGGGCCAACGTCCTGACTTTC.

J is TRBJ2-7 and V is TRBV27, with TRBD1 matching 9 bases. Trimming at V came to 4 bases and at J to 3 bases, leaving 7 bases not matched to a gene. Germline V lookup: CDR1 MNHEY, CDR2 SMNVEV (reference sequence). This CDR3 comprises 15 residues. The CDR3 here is CASSSTGGVLYEQYF. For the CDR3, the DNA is TGTGCCAGCAGTTCCACAGGGGGCGTTCTCTACGAGCAGTACTTC.

CDR3 residues: CASSRRGAGEQYF. The CDR3, as DNA: TGTGCCAGCAGCCGGCGGGGGGCGGGCGAGCAGTACTTC. The chain couples TRBV14 to TRBJ2-7, with 8 bases fitting TRBD2. The CDR3 sequence is 13 residues long. The germline V gene has CDR1 SGHDN and CDR2 FVKESK. Unmatched junction bases numbered 5, after V lost 4 bases and J lost 6 bases.

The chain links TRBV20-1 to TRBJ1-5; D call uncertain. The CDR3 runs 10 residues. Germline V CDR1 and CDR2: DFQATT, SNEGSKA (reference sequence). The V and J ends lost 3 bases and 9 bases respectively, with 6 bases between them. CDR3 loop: CSASRGPQHF. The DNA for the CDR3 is TGCAGTGCTAGCCGAGGGCCCCAGCATTTT.